This T cell receptor (beta chain) is from a study of shared clonotypes between healthy human individuals. Several immunoSEQ plates received, in even portions, the genomic DNA of each subset. Some clones are missing from TCRdb's copy, which holds only in-frame ones; the method was immunoSEQ multiplex PCR. The sample includes approximately 590,000 clones, about 95% of them seen just once. Naive CD8 cells were CD45RO-negative, positively selected for CCR7, excluding terminally differentiated effector memory CD45RA+ cells. CDR1 is SGHAT, CDR2 FQDESV, per germline (reference sequence). CDR3 length equals 15 residues. Trimming stripped 1 base from V and 0 bases from J, with 8 bases between.

This TCR was sampled from a woman in her twenties or thirties in good health. The sample taken for sequencing was naive CD8+ T cells sorted from blood. The chain has TRBV11-1 and TRBJ2-3; D is possibly TRBD1 or TRBD2 (5 bases each). The CDR3 bases are TGTGCCAGCAGCTTAGGGGACCCTAGCACAGATACGCAGTATTTT. Residues: CASSLGDPSTDTQYF.